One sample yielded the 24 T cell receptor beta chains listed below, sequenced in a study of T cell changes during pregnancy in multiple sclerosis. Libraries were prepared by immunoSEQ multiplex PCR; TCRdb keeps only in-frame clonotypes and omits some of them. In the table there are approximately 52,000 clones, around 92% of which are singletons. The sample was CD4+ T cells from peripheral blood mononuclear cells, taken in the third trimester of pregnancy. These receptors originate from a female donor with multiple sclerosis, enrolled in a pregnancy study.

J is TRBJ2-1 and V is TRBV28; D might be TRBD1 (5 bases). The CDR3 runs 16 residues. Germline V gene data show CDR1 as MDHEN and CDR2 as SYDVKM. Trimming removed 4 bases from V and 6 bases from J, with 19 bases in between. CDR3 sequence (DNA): TGTGCCAGCAGTTCAACCTCCCCAGGGAATCGCAATGAGCAGTTCTTC. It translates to CASSSTSPGNRNEQFF.

The CDR3 coding sequence is TGTGCCAGTACCACAGGGACAAGAGGCTACACCTTC. Translation gives CASTTGTRGYTF. V is TRBV19 and J is TRBJ1-2; D might be TRBD1 (6 bases). Trimming removed 7 bases at V and 8 bases at J, with 14 bases between. Germline values: CDR1 LNHDA, CDR2 SQIVND (reference sequence). The CDR3 contains 12 residues.

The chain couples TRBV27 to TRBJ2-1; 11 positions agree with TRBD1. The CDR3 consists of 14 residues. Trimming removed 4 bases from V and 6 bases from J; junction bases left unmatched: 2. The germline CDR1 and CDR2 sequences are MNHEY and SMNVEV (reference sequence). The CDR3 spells CASSWDRGFNEQFF. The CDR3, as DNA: TGTGCCAGCAGTTGGGACAGGGGGTTCAATGAGCAGTTCTTC.

CDR3 DNA sequence: TGCGCCAGCAGTGAAGGGACAGGGTTCACAGATACGCAGTATTTT. Translating gives CASSEGTGFTDTQYF. The rearrangement links TRBV5-1 to TRBJ2-3, with 9 bases matching TRBD1. The length of the CDR3 is 15 residues. CDR1 SGHRS and CDR2 YFSETQ come from the germline V gene. V trimming: 5 bases; J trimming: 2 bases; junction bases outside the gene matches: 6. Full variable domain (outside the CDR3, taken from reference TRBV5-1 and TRBJ2-3): KAGVTQTPRYLIKTRGQQVTLSCSPISGHRSVSWYQQTPGQGLQFLFEYFSETQRNKGNFPGRFSGRQFSNSRSEMNVSTLELGDSALYLCASSEGTGFTDTQYFGPGTRLTVL.

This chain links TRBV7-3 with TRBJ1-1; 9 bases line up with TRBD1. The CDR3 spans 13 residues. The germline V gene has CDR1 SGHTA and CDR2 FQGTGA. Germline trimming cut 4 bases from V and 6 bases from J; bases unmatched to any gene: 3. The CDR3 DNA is TGTGCCAGCAGCTACACAGGGGGCTCTGAAGCTTTCTTT. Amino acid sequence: CASSYTGGSEAFF. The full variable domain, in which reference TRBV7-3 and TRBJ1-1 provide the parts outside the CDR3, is GAGVSQTPSNKVTEKGKYVELRCDPISGHTALYWYRQSLGQGPEFLIYFQGTGAADDSGLPNDRFFAVRPEGSVSTLKIQRTERGDSAVYLCASSYTGGSEAFFGQGTRLTVV.

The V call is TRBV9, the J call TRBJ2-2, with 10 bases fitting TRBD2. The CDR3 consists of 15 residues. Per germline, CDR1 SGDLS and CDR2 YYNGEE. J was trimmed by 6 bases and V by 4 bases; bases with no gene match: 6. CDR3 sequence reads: CASSSAGGKAGELFF. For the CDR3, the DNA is TGTGCCAGCAGCTCAGCGGGAGGGAAGGCCGGGGAGCTGTTTTTT.

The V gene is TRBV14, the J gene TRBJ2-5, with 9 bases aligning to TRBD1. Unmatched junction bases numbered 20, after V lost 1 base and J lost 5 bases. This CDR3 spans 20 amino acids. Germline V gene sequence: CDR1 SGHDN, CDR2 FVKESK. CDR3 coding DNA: TGTGCCAGCAGCCAAGGTCCCCTCAAACCGGGACAGGGCTTTGGGGAGACCCAGTACTTC. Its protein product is CASSQGPLKPGQGFGETQYF.

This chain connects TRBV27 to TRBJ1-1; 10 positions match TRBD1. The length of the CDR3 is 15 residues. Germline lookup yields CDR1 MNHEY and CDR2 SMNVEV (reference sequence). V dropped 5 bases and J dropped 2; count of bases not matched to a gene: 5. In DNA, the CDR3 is TGTGCCAGCAGTAAGGACAGGGGGAGAAACACTGAAGCTTTCTTT. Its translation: CASSKDRGRNTEAFF.

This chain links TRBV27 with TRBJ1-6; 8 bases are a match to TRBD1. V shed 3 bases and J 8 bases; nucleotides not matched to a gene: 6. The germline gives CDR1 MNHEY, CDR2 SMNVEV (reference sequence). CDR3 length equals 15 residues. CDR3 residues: CASSFRQGADSPLHF. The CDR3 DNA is TGTGCCAGCAGTTTTCGGCAGGGGGCTGATTCACCCCTCCACTTT.

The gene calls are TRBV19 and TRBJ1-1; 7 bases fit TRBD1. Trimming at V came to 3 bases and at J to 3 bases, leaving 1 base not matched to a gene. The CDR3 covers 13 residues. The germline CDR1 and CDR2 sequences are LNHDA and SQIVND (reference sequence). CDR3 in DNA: TGTGCCAGTAGTATTCAGGGGGACACTGAAGCTTTCTTT. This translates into CASSIQGDTEAFF.

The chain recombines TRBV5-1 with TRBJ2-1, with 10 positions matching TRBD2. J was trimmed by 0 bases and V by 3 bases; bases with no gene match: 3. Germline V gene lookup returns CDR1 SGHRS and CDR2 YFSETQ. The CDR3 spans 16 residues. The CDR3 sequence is CASSSGLAASYNEQFF. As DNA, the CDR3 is TGCGCCAGCAGCTCCGGACTAGCGGCCTCCTACAATGAGCAGTTCTTC.

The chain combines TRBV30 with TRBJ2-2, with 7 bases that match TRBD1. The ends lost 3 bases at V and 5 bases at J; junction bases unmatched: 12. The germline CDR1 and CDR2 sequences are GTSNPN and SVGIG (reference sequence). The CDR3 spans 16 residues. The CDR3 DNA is TGTGCCTGGAGGGATCAAGGGGGCGGTAGGACCGGGGAGCTGTTTTTT. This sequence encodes CAWRDQGGGRTGELFF.

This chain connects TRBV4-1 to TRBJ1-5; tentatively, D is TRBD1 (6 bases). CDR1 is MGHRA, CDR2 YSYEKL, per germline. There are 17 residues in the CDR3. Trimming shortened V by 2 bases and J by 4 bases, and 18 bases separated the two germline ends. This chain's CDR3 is CASSQRIAGVENQPQHF. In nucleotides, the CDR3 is TGCGCCAGCAGCCAAAGAATTGCAGGGGTTGAGAATCAGCCCCAGCATTTT.

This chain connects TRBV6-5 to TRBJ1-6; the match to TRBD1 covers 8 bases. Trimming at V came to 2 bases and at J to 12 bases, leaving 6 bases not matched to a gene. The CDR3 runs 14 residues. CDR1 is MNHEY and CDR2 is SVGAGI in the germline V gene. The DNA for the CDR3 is TGTGCCAGCAGTTACGGACAGGGTACCGGACCCCTCCACTTT. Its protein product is CASSYGQGTGPLHF.

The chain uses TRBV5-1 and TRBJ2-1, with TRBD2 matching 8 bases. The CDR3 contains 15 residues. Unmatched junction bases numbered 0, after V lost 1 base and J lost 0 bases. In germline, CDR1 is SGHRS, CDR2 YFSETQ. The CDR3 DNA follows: TGCGCCAGCAGCTTGAGCGGGAGCTCCTACAATGAGCAGTTCTTC. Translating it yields CASSLSGSSYNEQFF.

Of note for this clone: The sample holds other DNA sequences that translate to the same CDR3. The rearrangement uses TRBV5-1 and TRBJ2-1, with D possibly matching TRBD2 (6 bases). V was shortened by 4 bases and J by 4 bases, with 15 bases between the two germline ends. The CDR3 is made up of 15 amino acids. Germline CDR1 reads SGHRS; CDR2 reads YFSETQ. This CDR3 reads CASSLRPGTYNEQFF. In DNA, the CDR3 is TGCGCCAGCAGCCTTCGACCGGGGACTTACAATGAGCAGTTCTTC.

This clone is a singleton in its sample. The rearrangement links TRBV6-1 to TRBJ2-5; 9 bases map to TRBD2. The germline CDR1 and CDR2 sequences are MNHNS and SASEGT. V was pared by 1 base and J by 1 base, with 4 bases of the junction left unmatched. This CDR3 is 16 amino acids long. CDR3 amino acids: CASSEGRLAVQETQYF. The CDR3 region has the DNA TGTGCCAGCAGTGAAGGAAGACTAGCGGTCCAAGAGACCCAGTACTTC.

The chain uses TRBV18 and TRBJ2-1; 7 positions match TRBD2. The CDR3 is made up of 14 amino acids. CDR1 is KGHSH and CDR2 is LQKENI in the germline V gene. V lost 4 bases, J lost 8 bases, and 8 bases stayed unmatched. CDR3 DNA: TGTGCCAGCTCACAGGGACCTGGGGGGGATGAGCAGTTCTTC. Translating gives CASSQGPGGDEQFF.

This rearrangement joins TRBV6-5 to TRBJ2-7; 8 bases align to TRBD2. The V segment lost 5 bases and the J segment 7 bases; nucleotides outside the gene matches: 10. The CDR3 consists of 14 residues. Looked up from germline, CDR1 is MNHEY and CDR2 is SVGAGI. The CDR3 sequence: CASSRGGESTEQYF. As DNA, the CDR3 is TGTGCCAGCAGTCGGGGGGGCGAAAGTACGGAGCAGTACTTC.

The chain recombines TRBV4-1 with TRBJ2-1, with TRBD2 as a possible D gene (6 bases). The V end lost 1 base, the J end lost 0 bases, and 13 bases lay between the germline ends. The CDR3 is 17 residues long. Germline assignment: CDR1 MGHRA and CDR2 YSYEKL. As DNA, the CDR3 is TGCGCCAGCAGCCAAGGGTTTCGGGGGAGCTCCTACAATGAGCAGTTCTTC. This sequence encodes CASSQGFRGSSYNEQFF.

The DNA for the CDR3 is TGTGCCAGCAGCTTAGGCGGGGGGCTAGGGAATCAGCCCCAGCATTTT. The encoded protein is CASSLGGGLGNQPQHF. The chain has TRBV13 and TRBJ1-5, with TRBD1 as a possible D gene (6 bases). V was shortened by 0 bases and J by 4 bases, with 13 bases between the two germline ends. The germline V gene has CDR1 PRHDT and CDR2 FYEKMQ (reference sequence). The CDR3 is 16 residues long.

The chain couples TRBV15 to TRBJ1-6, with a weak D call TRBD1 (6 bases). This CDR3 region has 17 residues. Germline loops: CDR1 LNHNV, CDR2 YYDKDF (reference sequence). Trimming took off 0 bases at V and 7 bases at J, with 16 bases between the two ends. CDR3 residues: CATSRETLGQSNSPLHF. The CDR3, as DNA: TGTGCCACCAGCAGAGAAACCCTTGGACAGAGCAATTCACCCCTCCACTTT.

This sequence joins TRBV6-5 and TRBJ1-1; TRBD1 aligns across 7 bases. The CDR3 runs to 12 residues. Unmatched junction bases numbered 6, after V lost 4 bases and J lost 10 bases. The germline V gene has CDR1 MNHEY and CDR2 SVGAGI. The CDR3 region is CASSSTTGTAFF. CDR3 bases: TGTGCCAGCAGTTCCACGACAGGGACAGCTTTCTTT.

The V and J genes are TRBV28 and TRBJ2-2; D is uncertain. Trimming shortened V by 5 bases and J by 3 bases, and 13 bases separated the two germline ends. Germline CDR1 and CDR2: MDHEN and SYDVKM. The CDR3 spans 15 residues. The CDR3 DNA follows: TGTGCCAGCAGTCCGCCCCTACCGGACACCGGGGAGCTGTTTTTT. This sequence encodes CASSPPLPDTGELFF.